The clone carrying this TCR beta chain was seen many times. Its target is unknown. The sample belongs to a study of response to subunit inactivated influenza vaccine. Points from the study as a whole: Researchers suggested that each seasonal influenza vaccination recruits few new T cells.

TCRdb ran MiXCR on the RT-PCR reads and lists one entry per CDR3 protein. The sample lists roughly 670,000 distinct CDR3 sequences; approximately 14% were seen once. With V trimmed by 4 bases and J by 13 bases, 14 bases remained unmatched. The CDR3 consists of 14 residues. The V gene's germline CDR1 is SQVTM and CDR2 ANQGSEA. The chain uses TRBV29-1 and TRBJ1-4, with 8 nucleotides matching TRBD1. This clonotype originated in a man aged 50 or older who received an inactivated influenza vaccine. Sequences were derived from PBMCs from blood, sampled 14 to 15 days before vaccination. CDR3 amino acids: CSVGGETGDNLLFF. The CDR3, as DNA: TGCAGCGTTGGAGGGGAGACAGGGGATAATTTACTGTTTTTT. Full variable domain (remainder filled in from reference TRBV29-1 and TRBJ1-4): SAVISQKPSRDICQRGTSLTIQCQVDSQVTMMFWYRQQPGQSLTLIATANQGSEATYESGFVIDKFPISRPNLTFSTLTVSNMSPEDSSIYLCSVGGETGDNLLFFGSGTQLSVL.